These 22 T cell receptor beta chains were sequenced from one sample in a study of response to subunit inactivated influenza vaccine. TCRdb called the RT-PCR reads again in MiXCR, with one record for every CDR3 protein. The sample holds roughly 500,000 distinct CDR3 sequences, around a quarter seen once. A further study also used this sample, focusing on T cells expressing NK-cell markers. That publication notes: Scientists made TCR beta cDNA using 5'RACE template switching with UMIs.

This sample comprised CD4+ T cells sorted from PBMCs, obtained 12 days after vaccination. These receptors all come from a man aged 50 or older who received an inactivated influenza vaccine.

The chain combines TRBV6-1 with TRBJ1-5, with D unresolved. Trimming took off 6 bases at V and 1 base at J, with 16 bases between the two ends. Looked up from germline, CDR1 is MNHNS and CDR2 is SASEGT. This CDR3 comprises 16 residues. CDR3 protein: CASSSSIVVSNQPQHF. CDR3 DNA: TGTGCCAGCAGCTCATCAATTGTCGTGAGCAATCAGCCCCAGCATTTT.

The chain uses TRBV5-6 and TRBJ2-7; unclear D gene. The germline V gene has CDR1 SGHDT and CDR2 YYEEEE. V lost 1 base, J lost 6 bases, and 11 bases lay in between. The CDR3 runs 13 residues. The CDR3 nucleotides are TGTGCCAGCAGCTTGTGGGGTTTTAGCGAGCAGTACTTC. Translation: CASSLWGFSEQYF.

The rearrangement links TRBV11-2 to TRBJ2-6, with TRBD1 matching over 9 bases. Unmatched junction bases numbered 11, after V lost 6 bases and J lost 2 bases. CDR3 length: 18 amino acids. CDR1 is SGHAT and CDR2 is FQNNGV in the germline V gene. The CDR3 DNA follows: TGTGCCAGCAGGTTAACCGGGACAGGGTTAACTGGGGCCAACGTCCTGACTTTC. This translates into CASRLTGTGLTGANVLTF.

This clonotype occurred a few times. The chain recombines TRBV28 with TRBJ1-1; D is undetermined. The CDR3 is made up of 12 amino acids. Germline V gene lookup returns CDR1 MDHEN and CDR2 SYDVKM. V was shortened by 3 bases and J by 3 bases, with 5 bases between the two germline ends. The CDR3 sequence: CASSLRYTEAFF. The DNA of the CDR3 is TGTGCCAGCAGTTTGAGGTACACTGAAGCTTTCTTT.

The rearrangement links TRBV30 to TRBJ2-3; D is ambiguous. This CDR3 contains 12 residues. V gave up 2 bases and J gave up 6 bases, with 9 bases separating them. In germline, CDR1 is GTSNPN, CDR2 SVGIG (reference sequence). CDR3 in amino acids: CAWSQKLDTQYF. The CDR3 coding sequence is TGTGCCTGGAGTCAGAAGTTGGATACGCAGTATTTT.

At least ten counts were recorded for this clonotype. The chain joins TRBV7-9 to TRBJ2-2; 10 nucleotides match TRBD1. The CDR3 has 16 amino acids. J gave up 4 bases and V 6 bases, and 8 bases lay outside the gene matches. Germline CDR1 is SEHNR and CDR2 is FQNEAQ (reference sequence). The chain's CDR3 is CASRHDRGLGTGELFF. CDR3 nucleotide sequence: TGTGCCAGCAGACACGACAGGGGGCTCGGCACCGGGGAGCTGTTTTTT.

This clonotype was seen once. This chain connects TRBV20-1 to TRBJ1-1; 9 nucleotides align to TRBD1. This CDR3 region has 15 residues. Germline V gene lookup returns CDR1 DFQATT and CDR2 SNEGSKA (reference sequence). The V gene end was trimmed by 6 bases and the J gene end by 4 bases; junction bases not matched to a gene: 12. CDR3 nucleotide sequence: TGCAGTGCGAGGAGATCACAGGGGGCTGGCACTGAAGCTTTCTTT. It translates to CSARRSQGAGTEAFF.

V is TRBV20-1 and J is TRBJ2-3; the D gene could be TRBD1 or TRBD2 (5 bases each). Trimming stripped 3 bases from V and 4 bases from J, with 17 bases between. CDR1 and CDR2 (germline): DFQATT, SNEGSKA (reference sequence). This CDR3 is built from 15 residues. CDR3 nucleotides: TGCAGTGCTAGGCGAGAGATCCGGGGCCCAGATACGCAGTATTTT. Translation: CSARREIRGPDTQYF.

V usage is TRBV11-2 and J usage is TRBJ2-1, with TRBD2 matching 10 bases. The CDR3 runs to 15 residues. V lost 5 bases to trimming and J lost 5 bases; unmatched junction nucleotides: 6. CDR1 is SGHAT and CDR2 is FQNNGV in the germline V gene. The chain's CDR3 is CASSRAGGPHNEQFF. The CDR3 DNA is TGTGCCAGCAGCCGAGCGGGAGGGCCCCACAATGAGCAGTTCTTC.

V and J are TRBV3-1 and TRBJ1-1; no clear D. Germline CDR1 and CDR2: LGHDT and YNNKEL (reference sequence). Trimming removed 4 bases at V and 3 bases at J, with 9 bases between. The CDR3 is made up of 13 amino acids. CDR3 in DNA: TGTGCCAGCAGCCGACAACGATACACTGAAGCTTTCTTT. Its protein product is CASSRQRYTEAFF.

The chain is built from TRBV24-1 and TRBJ2-7, with 8 bases lining up with TRBD2. Germline CDR1 and CDR2: KGHDR and SFDVKD. J was trimmed by 3 bases and V by 4 bases; bases with no gene match: 1. This CDR3 has 13 amino acids. In DNA form, the CDR3 reads TGTGCCACCAGTGAAAGCGGGAGCTACGAGCAGTACTTC. It translates to CATSESGSYEQYF.

This chain links TRBV5-1 with TRBJ2-3; D gene ambiguous. Germline assignment: CDR1 SGHRS and CDR2 YFSETQ. The V end lost 2 bases, the J end lost 4 bases, and 17 bases lay between the germline ends. This CDR3 region has 16 residues. CDR3 bases: TGCGCCAGCAGCTTTGGTGGCTCCCGACCCGCAGATACGCAGTATTTT. Protein: CASSFGGSRPADTQYF.

This clonotype came up many times. The chain is built from TRBV5-6 and TRBJ2-2; 8 nucleotides align to TRBD1. The V gene's germline CDR1 is SGHDT and CDR2 YYEEEE. This CDR3 comprises 15 residues. V trimming: 3 bases; J trimming: 5 bases; junction bases outside the gene matches: 6. CDR3 coding DNA: TGTGCCAGCAGCTCGGGACAGGCAGTAACCGGGGAGCTGTTTTTT. The encoded protein is CASSSGQAVTGELFF.

This clonotype showed up just a few times. The chain has TRBV12-3 or TRBV12-4 and TRBJ1-1; D is possibly TRBD1 (5 bases). The CDR3 has 15 residues. V lost 6 bases and J 1 base, leaving 15 bases between the germline ends. CDR3 region: CASSQGASRNTEAFF. The DNA for the CDR3 is TGTGCCAGCAGCCAAGGGGCTTCCCGGAACACTGAAGCTTTCTTT.

This clonotype was detected a few times. This chain joins TRBV24-1 and TRBJ2-1; 10 bases align to TRBD2. The CDR3 is made up of 16 amino acids. V lost 6 bases to trimming and J lost 6 bases; unmatched junction nucleotides: 10. CDR1 and CDR2 (germline): KGHDR, SFDVKD. The CDR3 DNA reads TGTGCCACCAGTCTTCGTCCTAGCGGGAGTCGCAATGAGCAGTTCTTC. This codes for CATSLRPSGSRNEQFF.

The chain uses TRBV12-3 or TRBV12-4 and TRBJ2-7; 13 positions agree with TRBD2. CDR3 length equals 15 residues. V trimming: 1 base; J trimming: 6 bases; junction bases outside the gene matches: 3. The DNA for the CDR3 is TGTGCCAGCAGTTTAGGACTAGCGGGAGGTCGCGAGCAGTACTTC. Residues: CASSLGLAGGREQYF.

The chain employs TRBV7-2 and TRBJ2-3; 8 nucleotides align to TRBD1. Trimming at V came to 9 bases and at J to 4 bases, leaving 0 bases not matched to a gene. The CDR3 contains 11 residues. The germline V gene encodes CDR1 SGHTA and CDR2 FQGNSA. CDR3: CARQGADTQYF. CDR3 coding DNA: TGTGCCAGACAGGGGGCAGATACGCAGTATTTT.

This sequence joins TRBV3-1 and TRBJ1-2, with D uncertain. The CDR3 is 12 residues long. Germline V CDR1 and CDR2: LGHDT, YNNKEL (reference sequence). V was pared by 1 base and J by 8 bases, with 8 bases between. As DNA, the CDR3 is TGTGCCAGCAGCCAAGGGGTGAGAGGCTACACCTTC. Amino acid sequence: CASSQGVRGYTF.

Written as DNA, the CDR3 is TGTGCCAGCAGCTCCGCGGGCAGGGGGCAAAGTGGCTACACCTTC. Its protein is CASSSAGRGQSGYTF. The chain employs TRBV7-2 and TRBJ1-2; 8 bases match TRBD1. The CDR3 extends over 15 amino acids. The V gene end was trimmed by 4 bases and the J gene end by 7 bases; junction bases not matched to a gene: 11. The germline V gene has CDR1 SGHTA and CDR2 FQGNSA.

The count of this clonotype is one. V is TRBV7-6 and J is TRBJ2-5, with 9 bases matching TRBD1. V lost 5 bases, J lost 1 base, and 8 bases stayed unmatched. The germline V gene encodes CDR1 SGHVS and CDR2 FNYEAQ. The CDR3 is 16 amino acids. The CDR3 nucleotides read TGTGCCAGCAGCCAACGACAGGGGGGATCCCAAGAGACCCAGTACTTC. This translates into CASSQRQGGSQETQYF.

This sequence joins TRBV28 and TRBJ1-4, with D hard to call. Trimming stripped 6 bases from V and 4 bases from J, with 9 bases between. CDR3 size: 13 residues. Germline V gene lookup returns CDR1 MDHEN and CDR2 SYDVKM. This CDR3 reads CASREGGNEKLFF. For the CDR3, the DNA is TGTGCCAGCAGGGAGGGCGGTAATGAAAAACTGTTTTTT.

This clonotype has only a few counts. This chain uses TRBV20-1 with TRBJ2-5; perhaps TRBD2 as D (6 bases). The V gene's germline CDR1 is DFQATT and CDR2 SNEGSKA (reference sequence). The CDR3 covers 13 residues. The V and J ends lost 0 bases and 9 bases respectively, with 14 bases between them. CDR3 coding DNA: TGCAGTGCTAGAGAGGTTGTGGGGACTTCCCAGTACTTC. Its protein is CSAREVVGTSQYF.